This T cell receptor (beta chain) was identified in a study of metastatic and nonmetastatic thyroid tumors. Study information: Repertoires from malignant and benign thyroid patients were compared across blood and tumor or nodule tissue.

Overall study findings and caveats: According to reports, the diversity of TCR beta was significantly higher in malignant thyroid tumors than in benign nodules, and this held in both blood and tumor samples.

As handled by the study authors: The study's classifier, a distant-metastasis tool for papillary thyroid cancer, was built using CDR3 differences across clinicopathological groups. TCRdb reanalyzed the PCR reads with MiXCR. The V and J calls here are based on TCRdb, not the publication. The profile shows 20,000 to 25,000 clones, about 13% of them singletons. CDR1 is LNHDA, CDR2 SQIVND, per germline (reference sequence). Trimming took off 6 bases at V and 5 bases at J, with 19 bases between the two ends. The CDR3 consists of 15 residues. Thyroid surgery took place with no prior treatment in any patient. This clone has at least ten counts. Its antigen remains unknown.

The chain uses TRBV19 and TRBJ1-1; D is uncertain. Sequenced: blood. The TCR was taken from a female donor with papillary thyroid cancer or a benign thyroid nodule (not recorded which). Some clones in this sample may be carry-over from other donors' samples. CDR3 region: CASSQGRPGETEAFF. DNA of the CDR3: TGTGCCAGTAGCCAAGGTCGGCCGGGAGAAACTGAAGCTTTCTTT.